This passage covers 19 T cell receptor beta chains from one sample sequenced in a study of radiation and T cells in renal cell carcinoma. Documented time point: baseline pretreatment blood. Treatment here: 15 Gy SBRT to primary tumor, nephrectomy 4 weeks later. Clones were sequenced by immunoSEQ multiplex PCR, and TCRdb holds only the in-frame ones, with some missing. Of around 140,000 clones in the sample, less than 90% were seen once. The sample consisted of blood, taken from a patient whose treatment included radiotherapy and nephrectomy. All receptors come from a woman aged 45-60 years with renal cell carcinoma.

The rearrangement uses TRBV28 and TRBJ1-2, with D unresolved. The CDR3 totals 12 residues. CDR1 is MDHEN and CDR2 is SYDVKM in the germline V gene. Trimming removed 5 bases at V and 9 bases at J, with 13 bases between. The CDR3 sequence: CASSPRLRSYTF. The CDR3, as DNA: TGTGCCAGCAGTCCCAGGCTGCGGAGCTACACCTTC.

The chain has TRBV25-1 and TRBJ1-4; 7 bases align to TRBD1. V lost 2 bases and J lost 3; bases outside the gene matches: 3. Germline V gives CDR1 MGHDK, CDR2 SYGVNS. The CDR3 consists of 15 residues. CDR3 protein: CASSEEGTANEKLFF. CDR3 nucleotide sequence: TGTGCCAGCAGTGAAGAGGGGACAGCTAATGAAAAACTGTTTTTT. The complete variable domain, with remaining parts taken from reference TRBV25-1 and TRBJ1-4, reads EADIYQTPRYLVIGTGKKITLECSQTMGHDKMYWYQQDPGMELHLIHYSYGVNSTEKGDLSSESTVSRIRTEHFPLTLESARPSHTSQYLCASSEEGTANEKLFFGSGTQLSVL.

The CDR3 nucleotides read TGTGCCAGCAGCTTAGCTGTCCAAGAGACCCAGTACTTC. This gives the protein CASSLAVQETQYF. This chain joins TRBV7-2 and TRBJ2-5; D is undetermined. The ends were cut back, 0 bases at V and 1 base at J, with 3 bases in the middle. Germline CDR1 SGHTA, CDR2 FQGNSA. The CDR3 extends over 13 amino acids.

CDR3 nucleotide sequence: TGTGCCAGCAGTGACATACAGATCACTGAAGCTTTCTTT. It translates to CASSDIQITEAFF. The V and J genes are TRBV25-1 and TRBJ1-1, with D hard to call. The CDR3 is 13 residues long. Germline loops: CDR1 MGHDK, CDR2 SYGVNS. Trimming removed 3 bases from V and 4 bases from J, with 9 bases in between.

CDR3 nucleotide sequence: TGTGCCAGCAGCTTAGAGCCGGGAGGGAGCACAGATACGCAGTATTTT. Translated: CASSLEPGGSTDTQYF. The chain recombines TRBV7-2 with TRBJ2-3, with 8 positions matching TRBD2. Germline loops: CDR1 SGHTA, CDR2 FQGNSA. V was clipped by 1 base and J by 0 bases; unmatched bases: 3. The CDR3 contains 16 residues.

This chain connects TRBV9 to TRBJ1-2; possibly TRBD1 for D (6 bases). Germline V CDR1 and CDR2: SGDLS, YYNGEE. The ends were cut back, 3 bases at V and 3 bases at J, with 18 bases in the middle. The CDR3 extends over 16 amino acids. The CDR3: CASSETTGLGDYGYTF. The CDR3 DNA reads TGTGCCAGCAGCGAGACTACAGGGCTCGGGGACTATGGCTACACCTTC.

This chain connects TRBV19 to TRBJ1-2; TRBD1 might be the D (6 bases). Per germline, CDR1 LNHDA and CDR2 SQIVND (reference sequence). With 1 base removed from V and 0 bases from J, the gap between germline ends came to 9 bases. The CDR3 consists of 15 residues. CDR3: CASSIGPGANYGYTF. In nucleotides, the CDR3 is TGTGCCAGTAGTATAGGACCAGGGGCTAACTATGGCTACACCTTC.

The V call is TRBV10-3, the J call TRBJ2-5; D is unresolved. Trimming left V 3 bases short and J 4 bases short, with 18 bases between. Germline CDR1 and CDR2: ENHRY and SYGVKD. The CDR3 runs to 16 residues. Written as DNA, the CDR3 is TGTGCCATCAGTGAATATCAGGCAGGAATTCGAGAGACCCAGTACTTC. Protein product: CAISEYQAGIRETQYF.

DNA of the CDR3: TGTGCCAGCAGTGACGGACGGGGGAATAGCAATCAGCCCCAGCATTTT. It yields the protein CASSDGRGNSNQPQHF. The V and J genes are TRBV6-1 and TRBJ1-5; D possibly corresponds to TRBD1 (5 bases). Looked up from germline, CDR1 is MNHNS and CDR2 is SASEGT. The CDR3 spans 16 residues. V dropped 3 bases and J dropped 0 bases, with 12 bases sitting between them.

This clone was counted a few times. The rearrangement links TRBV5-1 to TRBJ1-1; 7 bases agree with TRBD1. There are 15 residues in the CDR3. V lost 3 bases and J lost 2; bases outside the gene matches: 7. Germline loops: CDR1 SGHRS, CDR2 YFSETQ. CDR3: CASSSTYRGNTEAFF. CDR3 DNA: TGCGCCAGCAGCTCGACGTACAGGGGAAACACTGAAGCTTTCTTT.

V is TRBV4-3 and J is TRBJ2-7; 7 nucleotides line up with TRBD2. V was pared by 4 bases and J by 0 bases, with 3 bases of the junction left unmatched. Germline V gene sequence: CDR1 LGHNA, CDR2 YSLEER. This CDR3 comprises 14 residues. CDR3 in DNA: TGCGCCAGCAGCCGGGAGGGCGGCTCCTACGAGCAGTACTTC. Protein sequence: CASSREGGSYEQYF.

DNA for the CDR3: TGTGCCAGCAGAAGAGTCGGGTTATATTCACCCCTCCACTTT. It yields the protein CASRRVGLYSPLHF. The rearrangement uses TRBV11-2 and TRBJ1-6; no definite D call. Germline loops: CDR1 SGHAT, CDR2 FQNNGV. The CDR3 runs to 14 residues. The V end was cut by 6 bases, the J end by 8 bases, with 14 bases between.

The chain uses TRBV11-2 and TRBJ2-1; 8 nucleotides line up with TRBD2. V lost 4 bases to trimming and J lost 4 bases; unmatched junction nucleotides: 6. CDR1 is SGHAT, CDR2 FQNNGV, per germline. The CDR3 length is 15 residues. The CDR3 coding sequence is TGTGCCAGCAGCTCAGCCGGGACTAGTTACAATGAGCAGTTCTTC. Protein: CASSSAGTSYNEQFF.

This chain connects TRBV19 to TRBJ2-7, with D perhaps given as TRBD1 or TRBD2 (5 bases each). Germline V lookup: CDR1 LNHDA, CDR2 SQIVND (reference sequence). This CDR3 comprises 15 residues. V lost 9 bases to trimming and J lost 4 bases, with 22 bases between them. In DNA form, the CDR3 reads TGTGCCAGCAGAAGTGCCGGGACGTTCAAATACGAGCAGTACTTC. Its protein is CASRSAGTFKYEQYF. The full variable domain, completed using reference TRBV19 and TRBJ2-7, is DGGITQSPKYLFRKEGQNVTLSCEQNLNHDAMYWYRQDPGQGLRLIYYSQIVNDFQKGDIAEGYSVSREKKESFPLTVTSAQKNPTAFYLCASRSAGTFKYEQYFGPGTRLTVT.

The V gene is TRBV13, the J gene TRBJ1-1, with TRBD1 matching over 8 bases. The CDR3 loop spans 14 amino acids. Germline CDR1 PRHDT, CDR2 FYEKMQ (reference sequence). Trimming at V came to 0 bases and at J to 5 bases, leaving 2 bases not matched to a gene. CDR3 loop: CASSLGQGATEAFF. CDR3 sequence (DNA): TGTGCCAGCAGCTTAGGCCAGGGGGCGACTGAAGCTTTCTTT.

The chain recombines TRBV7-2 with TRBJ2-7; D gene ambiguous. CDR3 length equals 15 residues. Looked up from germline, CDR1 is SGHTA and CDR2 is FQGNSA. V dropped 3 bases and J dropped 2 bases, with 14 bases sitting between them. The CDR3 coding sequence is TGTGCCAGCAGCTTCGCCCAGAGTATCCCCTACGAGCAGTACTTC. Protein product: CASSFAQSIPYEQYF.

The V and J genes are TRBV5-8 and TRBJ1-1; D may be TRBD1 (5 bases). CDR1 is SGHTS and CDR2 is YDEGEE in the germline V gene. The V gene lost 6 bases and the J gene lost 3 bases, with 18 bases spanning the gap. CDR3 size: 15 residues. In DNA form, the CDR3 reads TGTGCCAGCATACTAGCCGGCAGGGCCTACACTGAAGCTTTCTTT. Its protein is CASILAGRAYTEAFF.

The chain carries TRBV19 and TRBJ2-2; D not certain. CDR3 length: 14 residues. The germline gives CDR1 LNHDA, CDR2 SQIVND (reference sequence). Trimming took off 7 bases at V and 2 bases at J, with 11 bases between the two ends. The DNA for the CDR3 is TGTGCCAGTACAGAGGCCCCAAACACCGGGGAGCTGTTTTTT. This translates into CASTEAPNTGELFF.

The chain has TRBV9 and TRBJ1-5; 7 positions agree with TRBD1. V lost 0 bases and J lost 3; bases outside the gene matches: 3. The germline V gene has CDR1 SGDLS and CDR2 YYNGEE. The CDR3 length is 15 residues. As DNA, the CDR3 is TGTGCCAGCAGCGTAGGGGACAGCCACAATCAGCCCCAGCATTTT. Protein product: CASSVGDSHNQPQHF.